The text below deals with one T cell receptor beta chain. Genomic DNA served as template for TCR beta VDJ and CDR3 profiling. TCRdb reprocessed the reads with MiXCR, giving one entry per CDR3 protein. The profile shows more than 45,000 distinct CDR3 sequences, 55% to 75% of them singletons. The CDR3 extends over 13 amino acids. Trimming took 5 bases from V and 4 from J, leaving 10 bases between them. Germline CDR1 KGHDR, CDR2 SFDVKD. The data were obtained in a study of CD8+CD57+ T cells in acquired aplastic anemia. The genes are TRBV24-1 and TRBJ2-5; perhaps TRBD1 as D (5 bases). The sequence was collected from a human donor in good health, serving as a control. The sequenced sample was sorted CD4+, CD8+, or CD8+CD57+ T cells (not recorded which) from PBMCs. Here the CDR3 DNA reads TGTGCCACCAGTGGTGTGGGGCGAGAGACCCAGTACTTC. Its protein is CATSGVGRETQYF.